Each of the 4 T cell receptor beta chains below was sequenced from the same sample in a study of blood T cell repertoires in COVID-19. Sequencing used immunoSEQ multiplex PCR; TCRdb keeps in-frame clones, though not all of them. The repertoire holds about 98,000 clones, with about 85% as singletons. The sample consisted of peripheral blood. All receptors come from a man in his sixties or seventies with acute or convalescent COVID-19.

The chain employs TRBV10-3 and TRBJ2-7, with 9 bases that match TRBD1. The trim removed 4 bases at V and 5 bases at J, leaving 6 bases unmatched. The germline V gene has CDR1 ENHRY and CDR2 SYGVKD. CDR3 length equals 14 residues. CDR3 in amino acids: CAISGMDRGHEQYF. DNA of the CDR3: TGTGCCATCAGTGGGATGGACAGGGGCCACGAGCAGTACTTC.

CDR3 nucleotides: TGTGCCAGCAGTTCCGAGCTGGACAGGGGTAACGAGCAGTACGTC. Its protein product is CASSSELDRGNEQYV. The chain combines TRBV2 with TRBJ2-7; TRBD1 matches 9 bases. The germline V gene has CDR1 SNHLY and CDR2 FYNNEI. The V segment lost 5 bases and the J segment 5 bases; nucleotides outside the gene matches: 10. CDR3 length: 15 residues.

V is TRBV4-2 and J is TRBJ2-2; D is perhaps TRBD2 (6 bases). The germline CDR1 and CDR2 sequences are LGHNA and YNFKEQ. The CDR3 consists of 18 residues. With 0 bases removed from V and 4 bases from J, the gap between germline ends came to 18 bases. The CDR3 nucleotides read TGTGCCAGCAGCCAAGATGCCCGGCAAGGGAGGAGCACCGGGGAGCTGTTTTTT. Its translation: CASSQDARQGRSTGELFF.

In nucleotides, the CDR3 is TGTGCCAGCTCACCAGCGACAGAGAGGAATTCACCCCTCCACTTT. Protein: CASSPATERNSPLHF. The V and J genes are TRBV18 and TRBJ1-6, with D tentatively TRBD1 (5 bases). The CDR3 extends over 15 amino acids. CDR1 and CDR2 (germline): KGHSH, LQKENI. Trimming took off 2 bases at V and 7 bases at J, with 12 bases between the two ends.